The sequence of this T cell receptor beta chain was determined in a study of cytotoxic CD8 clonotypes in ibrutinib-treated CLL. Germline loops: CDR1 MNHEY, CDR2 SVGAGI. Trimming pared 8 bases from V and 8 bases from J, leaving 13 bases between. This CDR3 comprises 12 residues. Using immunoSEQ multiplex PCR, the repertoire was profiled, and TCRdb retains in-frame clones only, with some absent. The data hold some 200,000 clones, with roughly 77% observed a single time. The V call is TRBV6-5, the J call TRBJ1-3, with D perhaps matching TRBD1 (5 bases). The source is a human donor with chronic lymphocytic leukemia. This specimen was PBMCs, taken after 12 months of ibrutinib treatment. Written as DNA, the CDR3 is TGTGCCAGCTCCCGCTTGGGGGACACCATATATTTT. Protein sequence: CASSRLGDTIYF.